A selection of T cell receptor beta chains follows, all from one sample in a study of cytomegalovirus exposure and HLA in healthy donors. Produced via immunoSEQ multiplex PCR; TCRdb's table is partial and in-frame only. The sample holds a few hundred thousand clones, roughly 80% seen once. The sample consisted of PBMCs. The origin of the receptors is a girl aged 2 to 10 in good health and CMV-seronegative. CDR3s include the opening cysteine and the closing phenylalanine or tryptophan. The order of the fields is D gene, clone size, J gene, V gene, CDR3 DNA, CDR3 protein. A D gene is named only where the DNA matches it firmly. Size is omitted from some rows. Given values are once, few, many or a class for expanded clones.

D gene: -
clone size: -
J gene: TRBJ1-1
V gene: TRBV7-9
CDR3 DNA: TGTGCCAGCACGCAACAGGGTACCACTGAAGCTTTCTTT
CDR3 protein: CASTQQGTTEAFF

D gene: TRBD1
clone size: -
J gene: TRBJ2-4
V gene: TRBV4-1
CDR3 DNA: TGCGCCAGCAGCCCGACTGGCAGGGGGCCCAAAAACATTCAGTACTTC
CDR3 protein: CASSPTGRGPKNIQYF

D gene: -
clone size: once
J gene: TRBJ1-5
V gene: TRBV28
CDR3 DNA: TGTGCCAGCAGCCCGTTCGGAGGGCGGCGGCCCCAGCATTTT
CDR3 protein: CASSPFGGRRPQHF

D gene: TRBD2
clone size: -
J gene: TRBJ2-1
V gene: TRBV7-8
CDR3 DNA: TGTGCCAGCAGCTGGAAGGGGCGCCGGGAGGGGTACAATGAGCAGTTCTTC
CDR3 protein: CASSWKGRREGYNEQFF

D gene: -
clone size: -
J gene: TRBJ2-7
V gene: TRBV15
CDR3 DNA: TGTGCCACCAGCAGAGATCATGGTCAGGGGAACGAGCAGTACTTC
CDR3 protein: CATSRDHGQGNEQYF

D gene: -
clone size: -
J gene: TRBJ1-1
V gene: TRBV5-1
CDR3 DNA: TGCGCCAGCAGCTCGACCGCGGGAGGCACTGAAGCTTTCTTT
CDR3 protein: CASSSTAGGTEAFF

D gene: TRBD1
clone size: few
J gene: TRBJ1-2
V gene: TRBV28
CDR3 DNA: TGTGCCAGCAGTTCGACAGGGAGCGGCTATGGCTACACCTTC
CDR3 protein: CASSSTGSGYGYTF

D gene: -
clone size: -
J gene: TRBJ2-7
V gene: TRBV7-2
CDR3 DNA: TGTGCCAGCAGCTTACCCCCGATCAAGCGCGAGCAGTACTTC
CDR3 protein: CASSLPPIKREQYF

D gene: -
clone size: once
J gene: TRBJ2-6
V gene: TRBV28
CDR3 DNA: TGTGCCAGCAACGAACCAGGCTCTGGGGCCAACGTCCTGACTTTC
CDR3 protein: CASNEPGSGANVLTF

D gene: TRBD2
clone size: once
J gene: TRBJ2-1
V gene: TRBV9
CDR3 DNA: TGTGCCAGCAGCTGGCGGGGCGGGAGGCCTAACTCCTACAATGAGCAGTTCTTC
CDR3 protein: CASSWRGGRPNSYNEQFF

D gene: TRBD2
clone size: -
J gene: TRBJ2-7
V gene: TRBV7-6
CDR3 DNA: TGTGCCAGCAGCTTAGGAGATTGGACTAGCGGGGGGCCATCCCCCTACGAGCAGTACTTC
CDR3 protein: CASSLGDWTSGGPSPYEQYF

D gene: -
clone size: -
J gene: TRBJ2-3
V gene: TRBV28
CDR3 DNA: TGTGCCAGCAGTTCGTATGGGAGAGGGCCCACAGATACGCAGTATTTT
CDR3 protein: CASSSYGRGPTDTQYF

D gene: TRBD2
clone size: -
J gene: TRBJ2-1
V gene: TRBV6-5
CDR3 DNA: TGTGCCAGCAGTTATTCGGCTAGCGGGAGGAATGAGCAGTTCTTC
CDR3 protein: CASSYSASGRNEQFF

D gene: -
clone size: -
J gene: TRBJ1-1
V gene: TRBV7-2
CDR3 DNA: TGTGCCAGCAGCATCCTGCGGGAAGCTTTCTTT
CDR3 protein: CASSILREAFF

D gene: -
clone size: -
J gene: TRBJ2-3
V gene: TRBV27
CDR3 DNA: TGTGCCAGCAGTTTCGCCGGGAGAAGGGCAGATACGCAGTATTTT
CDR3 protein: CASSFAGRRADTQYF

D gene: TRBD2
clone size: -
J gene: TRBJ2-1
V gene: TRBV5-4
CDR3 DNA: TGTGCCAGCAGCTTGGACCTAGCGGGGGGGCGAGAGCAGTTCTTC
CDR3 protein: CASSLDLAGGREQFF

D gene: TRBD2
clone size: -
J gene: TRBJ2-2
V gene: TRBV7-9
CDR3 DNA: TGTGCCAGCAGCCAGCGGGAGGAGACGGGGGAGCTGTTTTTT
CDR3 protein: CASSQREETGELFF

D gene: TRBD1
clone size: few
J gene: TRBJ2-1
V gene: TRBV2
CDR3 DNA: TGTGCCAGCGCTACCGGGACAGGGGCGTACAATGAGCAGTTCTTC
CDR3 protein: CASATGTGAYNEQFF

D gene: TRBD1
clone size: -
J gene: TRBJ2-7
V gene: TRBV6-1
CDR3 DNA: TGTGCCAGCAGTGAATGGGACAGGGGACGGTCCTACGAGCAGTACTTC
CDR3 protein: CASSEWDRGRSYEQYF

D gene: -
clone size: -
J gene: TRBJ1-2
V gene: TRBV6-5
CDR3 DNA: TGTGCCAGCAGCCCAGGGCCTACTGGCTACACCTTC
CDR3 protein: CASSPGPTGYTF

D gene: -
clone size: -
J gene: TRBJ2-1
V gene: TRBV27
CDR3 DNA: TGTGCCAGCAGTTTCAGGGGACTACTACGGAATGAGCAGTTCTTC
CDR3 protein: CASSFRGLLRNEQFF

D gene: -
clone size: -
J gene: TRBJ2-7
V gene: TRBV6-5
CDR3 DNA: TGTGCCAGCAGTTACTCAATATTGGCGGCCTACGAGCAGTACTTC
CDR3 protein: CASSYSILAAYEQYF

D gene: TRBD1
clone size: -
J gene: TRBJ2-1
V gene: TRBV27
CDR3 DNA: TGTGCCAGCAGTTTACCACCTAGGGGGACAGGGACTACCTACAATGAGCAGTTCTTC
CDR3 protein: CASSLPPRGTGTTYNEQFF

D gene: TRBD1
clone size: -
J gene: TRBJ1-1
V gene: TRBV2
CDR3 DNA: TGTGCCAGCAGGGGGGACAGAGGGGGCACTGAAGCTTTCTTT
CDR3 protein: CASRGDRGGTEAFF

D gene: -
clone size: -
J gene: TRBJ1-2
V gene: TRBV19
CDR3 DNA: TGTGCCAGTAGCACCTCCGCCGGGGTGGGCTACACCTTC
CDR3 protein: CASSTSAGVGYTF

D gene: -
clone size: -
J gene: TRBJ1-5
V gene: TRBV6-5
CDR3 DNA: TGTGCCAGCAGTTACTCGGGCTTTGGGAATCAGCCCCAGCATTTT
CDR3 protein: CASSYSGFGNQPQHF

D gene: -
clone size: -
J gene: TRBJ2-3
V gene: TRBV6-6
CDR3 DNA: TGTGCCAGCAGTTACTATATACGGAGAGCCACAGATACGCAGTATTTT
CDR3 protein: CASSYYIRRATDTQYF

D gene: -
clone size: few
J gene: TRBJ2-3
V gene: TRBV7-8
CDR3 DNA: TGTGCCAGCAGCTTAGCCGGAGGGACCACAGATACGCAGTATTTT
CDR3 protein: CASSLAGGTTDTQYF

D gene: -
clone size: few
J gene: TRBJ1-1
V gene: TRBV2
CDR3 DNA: TGTGCCAGCAGAGCGAGGGGGGGGAGCACTGAAGCTTTCTTT
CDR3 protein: CASRARGGSTEAFF

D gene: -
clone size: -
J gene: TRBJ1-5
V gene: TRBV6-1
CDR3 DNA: TGTGCCAGCAGTACCCTCGGTTTCCAGCCCCAGCATTTT
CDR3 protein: CASSTLGFQPQHF

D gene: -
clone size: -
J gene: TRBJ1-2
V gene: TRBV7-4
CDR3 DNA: TGTGCCAGCAGCGACAGCTATCCTGACTATGGCTACACCTTC
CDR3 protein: CASSDSYPDYGYTF

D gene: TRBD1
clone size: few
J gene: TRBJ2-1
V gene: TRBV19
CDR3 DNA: TGTGCCAGTAGTCTGGGACAGTACAATGAGCAGTTCTTC
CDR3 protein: CASSLGQYNEQFF

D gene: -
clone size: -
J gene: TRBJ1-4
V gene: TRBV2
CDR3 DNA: TGTGCCAGCACCCCTAGTTTCGGCCCAACTAATGAAAAACTGTTTTTT
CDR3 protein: CASTPSFGPTNEKLFF